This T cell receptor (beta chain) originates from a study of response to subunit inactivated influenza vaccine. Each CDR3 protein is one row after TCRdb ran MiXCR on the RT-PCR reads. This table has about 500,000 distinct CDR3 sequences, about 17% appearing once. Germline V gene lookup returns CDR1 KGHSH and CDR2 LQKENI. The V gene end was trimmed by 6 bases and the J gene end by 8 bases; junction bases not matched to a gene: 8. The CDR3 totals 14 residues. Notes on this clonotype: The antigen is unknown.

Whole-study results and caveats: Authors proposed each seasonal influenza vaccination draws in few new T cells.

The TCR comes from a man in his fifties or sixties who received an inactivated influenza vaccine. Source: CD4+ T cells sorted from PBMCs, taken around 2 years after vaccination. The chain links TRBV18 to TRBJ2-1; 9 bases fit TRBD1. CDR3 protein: CASSRRTGADEQFF. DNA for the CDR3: TGTGCCAGCTCGAGAAGGACAGGGGCGGATGAGCAGTTCTTC.